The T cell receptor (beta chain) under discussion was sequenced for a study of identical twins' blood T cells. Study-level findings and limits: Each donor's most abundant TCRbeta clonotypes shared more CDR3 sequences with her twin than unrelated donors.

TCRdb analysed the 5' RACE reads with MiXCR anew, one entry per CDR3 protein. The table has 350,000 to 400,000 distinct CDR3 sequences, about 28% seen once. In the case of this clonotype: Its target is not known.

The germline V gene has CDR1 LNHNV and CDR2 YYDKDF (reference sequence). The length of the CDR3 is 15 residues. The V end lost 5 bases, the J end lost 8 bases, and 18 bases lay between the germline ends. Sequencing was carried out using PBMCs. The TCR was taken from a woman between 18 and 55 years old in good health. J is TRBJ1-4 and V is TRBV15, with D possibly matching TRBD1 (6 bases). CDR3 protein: CATSPWGGAREKLFF. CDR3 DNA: TGTGCCACCAGCCCTTGGGGGGGGGCAAGGGAAAAACTGTTTTTT.